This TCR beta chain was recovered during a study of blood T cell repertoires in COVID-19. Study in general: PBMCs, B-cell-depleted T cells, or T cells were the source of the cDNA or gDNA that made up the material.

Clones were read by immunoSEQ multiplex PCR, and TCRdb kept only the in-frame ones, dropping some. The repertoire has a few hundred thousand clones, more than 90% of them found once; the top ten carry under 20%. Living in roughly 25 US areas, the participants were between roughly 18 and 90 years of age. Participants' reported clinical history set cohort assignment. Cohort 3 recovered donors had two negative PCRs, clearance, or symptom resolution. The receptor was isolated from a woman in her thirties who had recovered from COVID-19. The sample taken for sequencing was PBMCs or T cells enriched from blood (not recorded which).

The CDR3, as DNA: TGTGCCAGCAGTCGAGCGGCCCCAGATACGCAGTATTTT. The encoded protein is CASSRAAPDTQYF. The V gene is TRBV3-1 (or the pseudogene TRBV3-2), the J gene TRBJ2-3, with D perhaps TRBD2 (5 bases). CDR3 length: 13 amino acids. V was trimmed by 6 bases and J by 4 bases, leaving 11 bases between them. CDR1 is LGHDT and CDR2 is YNNKEL in the germline V gene (reference sequence).